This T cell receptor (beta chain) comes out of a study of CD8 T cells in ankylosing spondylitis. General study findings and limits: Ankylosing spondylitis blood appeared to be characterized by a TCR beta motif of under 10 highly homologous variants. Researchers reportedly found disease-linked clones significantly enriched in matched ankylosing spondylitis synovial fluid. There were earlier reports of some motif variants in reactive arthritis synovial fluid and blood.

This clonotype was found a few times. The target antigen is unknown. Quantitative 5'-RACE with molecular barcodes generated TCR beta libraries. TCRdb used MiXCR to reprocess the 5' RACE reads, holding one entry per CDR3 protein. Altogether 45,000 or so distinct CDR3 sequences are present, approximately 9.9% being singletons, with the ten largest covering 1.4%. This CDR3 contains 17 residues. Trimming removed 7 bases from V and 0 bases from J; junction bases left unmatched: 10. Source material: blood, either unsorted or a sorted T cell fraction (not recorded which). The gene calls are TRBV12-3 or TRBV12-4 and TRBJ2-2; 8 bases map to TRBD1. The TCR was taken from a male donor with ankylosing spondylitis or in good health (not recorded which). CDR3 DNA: TGTGCCAGCACCCGCGGACAGGGACTCGCGAACACCGGGGAGCTGTTTTTT. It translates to CASTRGQGLANTGELFF.